This passage covers 25 T cell receptor beta chains from one sample sequenced in a study of blood T cell repertoires in COVID-19. Assay: immunoSEQ multiplex PCR; the TCRdb copy retains only in-frame clones and omits some. The sample has over 75,000 clones, approximately 80% seen once. The sequenced sample was peripheral blood. The receptors originated from a woman over 75 with active or convalescent COVID-19.

This clone was detected once. V usage is TRBV4-1 and J usage is TRBJ2-2; D ambiguous. The CDR3 is made up of 12 amino acids. The V gene lost 9 bases and the J gene lost 7 bases, with 12 bases spanning the gap. Germline CDR1 is MGHRA and CDR2 is YSYEKL. The CDR3 coding sequence is TGCGCCAGTACCTCTGGGCACGGGGAGCTGTTTTTT. It codes for CASTSGHGELFF.

There are a few counts of this clone. This chain uses TRBV28 with TRBJ2-2; 8 bases line up with TRBD1. CDR1 and CDR2 (germline): MDHEN, SYDVKM. V was clipped by 10 bases and J by 3 bases; unmatched bases: 4. The CDR3 runs 13 residues. The CDR3 DNA is TGTGCCACTGGGGACAGGTACACCGGGGAGCTGTTTTTT. It is translated as CATGDRYTGELFF. Full variable domain (missing parts from reference TRBV28 and TRBJ2-2): DVKVTQSSRYLVKRTGEKVFLECVQDMDHENMFWYRQDPGLGLRLIYFSYDVKMKEKGDIPEGYSVSREKKERFSLILESASTNQTSMYLCATGDRYTGELFFGEGSRLTVL.

The chain has TRBV2 and TRBJ1-5; D possibly corresponds to TRBD1 (5 bases). The CDR3 loop spans 16 amino acids. Trimming removed 7 bases at V and 6 bases at J, with 22 bases between. Germline CDR1 reads SNHLY; CDR2 reads FYNNEI. The CDR3 coding sequence is TGTGCCAGCACCCCGGGGGTACTCGGGGTGGGTCAGCCCCAGCATTTT. Translating gives CASTPGVLGVGQPQHF. The entire variable domain, with the rest obtained from reference TRBV2 and TRBJ1-5, is as follows: EPEVTQTPSHQVTQMGQEVILRCVPISNHLYFYWYRQILGQKVEFLVSFYNNEISEKSEIFDDQFSVERPDGSNFTLKIRSTKLEDSAMYFCASTPGVLGVGQPQHFGDGTRLSIL.

The gene calls are TRBV7-2 and TRBJ1-3, with 8 bases aligning to TRBD1. The CDR3 contains 15 residues. Trimming cost V 5 bases and J 4 bases; bases outside gene matches: 7. CDR1 and CDR2 from the germline V gene are SGHTA and FQGNSA. Written as DNA, the CDR3 is TGTGCCAGCAGCCGGACAGGGAACTCAGGAAACACCATATATTTT. Protein: CASSRTGNSGNTIYF.

This clone was picked up one time. The chain employs TRBV28 and TRBJ2-7; 7 bases match TRBD2. V was clipped by 4 bases and J by 2 bases; unmatched bases: 2. This CDR3 contains 13 residues. Germline V lookup: CDR1 MDHEN, CDR2 SYDVKM. CDR3 amino acids: CASSWGGAYEQYF. The CDR3 region has the DNA TGTGCCAGCAGTTGGGGAGGGGCCTACGAGCAGTACTTC.

This chain links TRBV6-5 with TRBJ1-4; 7 nucleotides match TRBD1. CDR3 length: 15 amino acids. Losses at the gene ends were 2 bases for V and 7 bases for J; bases not matched to a gene: 7. Germline lookup yields CDR1 MNHEY and CDR2 SVGAGI. Here the CDR3 reads CASSYQTGSSEKLFF. In DNA form, the CDR3 reads TGTGCCAGCAGTTACCAGACAGGGTCAAGTGAAAAACTGTTTTTT.

The V and J genes are TRBV15 and TRBJ2-5, with D uncertain. Trimming cost V 7 bases and J 5 bases, with 17 bases left between them. The CDR3 sequence is 14 residues long. Germline loops: CDR1 LNHNV, CDR2 YYDKDF (reference sequence). This CDR3 reads CATKYFAFGETQYF. In DNA, the CDR3 is TGTGCCACCAAGTACTTCGCCTTCGGGGAGACCCAGTACTTC.

V is TRBV6-5 and J is TRBJ2-3, with 14 bases lining up with TRBD2. CDR1 and CDR2 from the germline V gene are MNHEY and SVGAGI. Unmatched junction bases numbered 3, after V lost 6 bases and J lost 10 bases. The CDR3 totals 13 residues. The CDR3: CASRGLAGVPQYF. CDR3 DNA: TGTGCCAGCAGGGGACTAGCGGGAGTGCCGCAGTATTTT.

The V and J genes are TRBV19 and TRBJ1-1; perhaps TRBD1 as D (5 bases). The CDR3 is 14 amino acids. Trimming left V 4 bases short and J 4 bases short, with 13 bases between. Germline V gene lookup returns CDR1 LNHDA and CDR2 SQIVND (reference sequence). The CDR3 protein is CASSTTDVRTEAFF. The CDR3 DNA reads as TGTGCCAGTAGTACGACAGACGTACGCACTGAAGCTTTCTTT.

The chain carries TRBV29-1 and TRBJ1-1, with TRBD1 matching 9 bases. With V trimmed by 5 bases and J by 3 bases, 4 bases remained unmatched. Per germline, CDR1 SQVTM and CDR2 ANQGSEA. CDR3 length: 13 residues. In DNA form, the CDR3 reads TGCAGCGTTCGCCGGGACAGGGACACTGAAGCTTTCTTT. The encoded protein is CSVRRDRDTEAFF.

This clone was seen a handful of times. V usage is TRBV2 and J usage is TRBJ1-6; the D is unclear. The CDR3 consists of 10 residues. V shed 11 bases and J shed 14 bases, with 13 bases lying between them. CDR1 and CDR2 (germline): SNHLY, FYNNEI. The CDR3 DNA is TGTGCCTGCCGCCGGGAGGCCCTCCACTTT. It is translated as CACRREALHF.

V usage is TRBV5-5 and J usage is TRBJ2-1; D unresolved. CDR3 size: 14 residues. Trimming removed 0 bases from V and 2 bases from J, with 6 bases in between. Germline V gene sequence: CDR1 SGHKS, CDR2 YYEKEE (reference sequence). CDR3 DNA: TGTGCCAGCAGCTTGGTTTTAGCCTACAATGAGCAGTTCTTC. It yields the protein CASSLVLAYNEQFF.

The chain joins TRBV5-5 to TRBJ1-5; 11 positions agree with TRBD1. This CDR3 is 13 amino acids long. Per germline, CDR1 SGHKS and CDR2 YYEKEE (reference sequence). Trimming removed 4 bases from V and 7 bases from J; junction bases left unmatched: 1. DNA of the CDR3: TGTGCCAGCAGCCGGGACAGGGGGCAGCCCCAGCATTTT. It encodes CASSRDRGQPQHF.

A single count supports this clone. The gene calls are TRBV11-3 and TRBJ2-4, with TRBD1 matching over 7 bases. The V gene's germline CDR1 is SGHNT and CDR2 YENEEA. The CDR3 loop spans 14 amino acids. With V trimmed by 5 bases and J by 3 bases, 4 bases remained unmatched. The CDR3, as DNA: TGTGCCAGCAGCGACTGGGACAGCAAAAACATTCAGTACTTC. It specifies CASSDWDSKNIQYF.

The chain combines TRBV24-1 with TRBJ2-7; possible D gene TRBD1, 6 bases. Germline V CDR1 and CDR2: KGHDR, SFDVKD. The CDR3 consists of 16 residues. The ends were cut back, 5 bases at V and 2 bases at J, with 18 bases in the middle. For the CDR3, the DNA is TGTGCCACCAGTGTCCCAAAACAGGGCCCCCCCTACGAGCAGTACTTC. It translates to CATSVPKQGPPYEQYF.

CDR3 sequence (DNA): TGTGCCAGCAGCCAATCAGCGGGGGCTTACAATGAGCAGTTCTTC. Its translation: CASSQSAGAYNEQFF. The V and J genes are TRBV3-1 (or the pseudogene TRBV3-2) and TRBJ2-1, with 8 positions matching TRBD2. The V and J ends lost 2 bases and 4 bases, in that order; junction bases with no gene match: 4. The germline V gene has CDR1 LGHDT and CDR2 YNNKEL (reference sequence). The CDR3 is 15 amino acids.

This chain uses TRBV11-2 with TRBJ2-1; tentative D call: TRBD1 (7 bases). The CDR3 consists of 15 residues. Germline loops: CDR1 SGHAT, CDR2 FQNNGV. Trimming took 3 bases from V and 6 from J, leaving 15 bases between them. CDR3: CASSLLNQGGNEQFF. The DNA for the CDR3 is TGTGCCAGCAGCTTGCTGAATCAGGGGGGCAATGAGCAGTTCTTC.

The J gene is TRBJ1-1, the V gene TRBV5-1, with TRBD1 matching over 11 bases. The J segment lost 5 bases and the V segment lost 4 bases, leaving 7 bases of the junction unmatched. CDR1 is SGHRS and CDR2 is YFSETQ in the germline V gene. This CDR3 has 15 amino acids. The CDR3 sequence is CASSPRTGGGTEAFF. Written as DNA, the CDR3 is TGCGCCAGCAGCCCCCGGACAGGGGGCGGAACTGAAGCTTTCTTT.

The rearrangement joins TRBV6-2 or TRBV6-3 to TRBJ2-3; 12 nucleotides match TRBD2. The CDR3 is 15 residues long. CDR1 MNHEY and CDR2 SVGEGT come from the germline V gene. The V segment lost 5 bases and the J segment 6 bases; nucleotides outside the gene matches: 6. CDR3 amino acids: CASSRLAGAVDTQYF. CDR3 sequence (DNA): TGTGCCAGCAGTCGACTAGCGGGGGCCGTGGATACGCAGTATTTT.

This rearrangement joins TRBV23-1 to TRBJ2-7, with 14 bases that match TRBD2. TRBV23-1 is known as an ORF, though its function is uncertain. The V and J ends lost 3 bases and 5 bases, in that order; junction bases with no gene match: 9. The CDR3 consists of 17 residues. For the CDR3, the DNA is TGCGCCAGCAGTCAGTCAAAGGGACTAGCGGGAGTAAACGAGCAGTACTTC. Its translation is CASSQSKGLAGVNEQYF.

The CDR3 DNA sequence: TGTGCCAGCAGTCTCACCGGGACAGCAAAGAACTATGGCTACACCTTC. It encodes CASSLTGTAKNYGYTF. The chain couples TRBV28 to TRBJ1-2; 7 bases are a match to TRBD1. CDR1 is MDHEN, CDR2 SYDVKM, per germline. The CDR3 has 16 amino acids. J lost 2 bases, V lost 5 bases, and 11 bases had no gene match.

This chain joins TRBV5-4 and TRBJ1-1, with 11 bases that match TRBD1. Germline loops: CDR1 SGHNT, CDR2 YYREEE (reference sequence). CDR3 length: 14 amino acids. V shed 2 bases and J 5 bases; nucleotides not matched to a gene: 2. The CDR3 here is CASSFGTGGTEAFF. In DNA, the CDR3 is TGTGCCAGCAGCTTCGGGACAGGGGGAACTGAAGCTTTCTTT.

This clone was recorded only once. The DNA for the CDR3 is TGTGCCACCAGCACATGGCGGGAGTCAGATACGCAGTATTTT. Translation gives CATSTWRESDTQYF. This sequence joins TRBV15 and TRBJ2-3; 7 nucleotides agree with TRBD2. This CDR3 is 14 amino acids long. V lost 4 bases, J lost 4 bases, and 5 bases stayed unmatched. Germline V gene lookup returns CDR1 LNHNV and CDR2 YYDKDF (reference sequence).

This chain uses TRBV19 with TRBJ1-1, with 8 bases that match TRBD1. The V segment lost 3 bases and the J segment 6 bases; nucleotides outside the gene matches: 12. The CDR3 has 16 amino acids. Germline values: CDR1 LNHDA, CDR2 SQIVND (reference sequence). CDR3 amino acids: CASSIDQGARIAEAFF. In nucleotides, the CDR3 is TGTGCCAGTAGTATCGATCAGGGGGCTCGGATAGCTGAAGCTTTCTTT.

This clone came up a few times. The rearrangement joins TRBV7-9 to TRBJ1-3; D is undetermined. The V end lost 4 bases, the J end lost 11 bases, and 15 bases lay between the germline ends. Germline V gene data show CDR1 as SEHNR and CDR2 as FQNEAQ (reference sequence). The CDR3 runs to 13 residues. This CDR3 reads CASSYTNGSPIYF. CDR3 sequence (DNA): TGTGCCAGCAGCTACACCAACGGGTCACCCATATATTTT.